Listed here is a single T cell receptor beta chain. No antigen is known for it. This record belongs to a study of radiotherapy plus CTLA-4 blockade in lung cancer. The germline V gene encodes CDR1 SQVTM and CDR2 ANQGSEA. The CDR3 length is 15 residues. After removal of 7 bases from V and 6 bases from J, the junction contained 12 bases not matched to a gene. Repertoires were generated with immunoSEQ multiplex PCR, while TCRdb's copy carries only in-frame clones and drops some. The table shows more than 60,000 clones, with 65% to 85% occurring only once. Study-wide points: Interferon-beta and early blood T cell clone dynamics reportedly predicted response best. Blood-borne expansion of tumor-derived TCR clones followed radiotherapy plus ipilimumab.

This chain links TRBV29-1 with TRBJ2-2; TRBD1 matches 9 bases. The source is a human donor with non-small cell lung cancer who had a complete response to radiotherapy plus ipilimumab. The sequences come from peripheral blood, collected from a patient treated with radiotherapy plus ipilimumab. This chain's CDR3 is CSAKPGTGSSGELFF. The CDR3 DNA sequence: TGCAGCGCCAAGCCCGGGACAGGGTCCTCCGGGGAGCTGTTTTTT.